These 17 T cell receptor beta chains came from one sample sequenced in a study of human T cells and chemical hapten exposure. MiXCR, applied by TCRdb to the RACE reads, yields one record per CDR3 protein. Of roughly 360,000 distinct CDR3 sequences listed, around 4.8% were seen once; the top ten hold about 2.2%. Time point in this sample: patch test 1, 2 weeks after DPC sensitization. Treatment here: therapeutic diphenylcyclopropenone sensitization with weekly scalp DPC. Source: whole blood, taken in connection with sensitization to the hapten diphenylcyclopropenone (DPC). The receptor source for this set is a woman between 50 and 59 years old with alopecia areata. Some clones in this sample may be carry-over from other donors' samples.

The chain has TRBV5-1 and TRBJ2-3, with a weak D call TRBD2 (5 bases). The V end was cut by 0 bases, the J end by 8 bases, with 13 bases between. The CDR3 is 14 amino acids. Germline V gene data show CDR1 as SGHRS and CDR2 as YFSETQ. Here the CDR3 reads CASSLEVSGSTQYF. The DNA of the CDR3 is TGCGCCAGCAGCTTGGAAGTGTCGGGGAGTACGCAGTATTTT. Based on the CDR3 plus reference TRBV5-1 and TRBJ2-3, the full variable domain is KAGVTQTPRYLIKTRGQQVTLSCSPISGHRSVSWYQQTPGQGLQFLFEYFSETQRNKGNFPGRFSGRQFSNSRSEMNVSTLELGDSALYLCASSLEVSGSTQYFGPGTRLTVL.

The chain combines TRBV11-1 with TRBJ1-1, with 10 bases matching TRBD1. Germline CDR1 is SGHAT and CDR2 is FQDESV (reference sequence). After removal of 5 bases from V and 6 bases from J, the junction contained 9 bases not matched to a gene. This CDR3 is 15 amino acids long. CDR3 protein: CASSHRDRGGAEAFF. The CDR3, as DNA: TGTGCCAGCAGCCACCGGGACAGGGGAGGCGCTGAAGCTTTCTTT.

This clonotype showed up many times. The CDR3 spells CASFDSRPQGTEAFF. The CDR3 DNA sequence: TGTGCCAGCTTTGACAGTCGTCCCCAGGGGACTGAAGCTTTCTTT. The chain is built from TRBV6-5 and TRBJ1-1, with D perhaps matching TRBD1 (6 bases). V lost 8 bases, J lost 5 bases, and 21 bases lay in between. CDR3 size: 15 residues. CDR1 MNHEY and CDR2 SVGAGI come from the germline V gene.

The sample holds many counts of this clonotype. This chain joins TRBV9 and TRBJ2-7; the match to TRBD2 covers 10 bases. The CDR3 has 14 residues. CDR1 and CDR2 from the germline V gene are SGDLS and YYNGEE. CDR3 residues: CGGKSGRVKYEQYF. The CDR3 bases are TGTGGCGGTAAAAGCGGGAGGGTTAAGTACGAGCAGTACTTC.

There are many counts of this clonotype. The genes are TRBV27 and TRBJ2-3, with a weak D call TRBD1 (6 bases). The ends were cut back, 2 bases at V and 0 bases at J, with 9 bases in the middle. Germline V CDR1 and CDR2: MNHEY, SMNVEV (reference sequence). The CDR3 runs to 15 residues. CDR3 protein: CASSLQGQSTDTQYF. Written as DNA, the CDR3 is TGTGCCAGCAGTTTACAAGGACAGAGCACAGATACGCAGTATTTT.

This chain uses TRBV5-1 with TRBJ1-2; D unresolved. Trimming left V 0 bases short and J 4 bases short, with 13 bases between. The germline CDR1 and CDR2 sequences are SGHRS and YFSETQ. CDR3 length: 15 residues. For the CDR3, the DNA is TGCGCCAGCAGCTTGGTATTAGGGATTACCTATGGCTACACCTTC. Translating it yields CASSLVLGITYGYTF.

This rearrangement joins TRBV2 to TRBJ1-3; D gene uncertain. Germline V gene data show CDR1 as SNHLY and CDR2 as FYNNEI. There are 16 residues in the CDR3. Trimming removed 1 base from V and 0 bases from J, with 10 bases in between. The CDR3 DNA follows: TGTGCCAGCAGTGAAGGCCGTCGGAACTCTGGAAACACCATATATTTT. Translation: CASSEGRRNSGNTIYF.

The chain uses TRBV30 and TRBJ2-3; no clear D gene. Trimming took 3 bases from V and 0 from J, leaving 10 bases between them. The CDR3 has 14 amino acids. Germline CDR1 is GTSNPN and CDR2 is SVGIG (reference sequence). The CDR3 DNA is TGTGCCTGGAGCGCAGTAGCTAGCACAGATACGCAGTATTTT. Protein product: CAWSAVASTDTQYF.

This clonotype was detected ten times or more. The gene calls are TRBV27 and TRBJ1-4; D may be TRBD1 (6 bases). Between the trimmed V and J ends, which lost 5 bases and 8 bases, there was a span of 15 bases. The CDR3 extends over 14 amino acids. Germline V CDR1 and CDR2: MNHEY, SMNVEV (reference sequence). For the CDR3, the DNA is TGTGCCAGCAGTCTTAGGGGGGCTTGGGAAAAACTGTTTTTT. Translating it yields CASSLRGAWEKLFF.

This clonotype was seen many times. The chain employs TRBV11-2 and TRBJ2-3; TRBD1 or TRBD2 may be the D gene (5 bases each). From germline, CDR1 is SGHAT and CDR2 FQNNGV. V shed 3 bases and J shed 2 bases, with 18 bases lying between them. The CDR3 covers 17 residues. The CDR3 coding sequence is TGTGCCAGCAGCTTGGCCGGGACCTCAAGGACCACAGATACGCAGTATTTT. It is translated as CASSLAGTSRTTDTQYF.

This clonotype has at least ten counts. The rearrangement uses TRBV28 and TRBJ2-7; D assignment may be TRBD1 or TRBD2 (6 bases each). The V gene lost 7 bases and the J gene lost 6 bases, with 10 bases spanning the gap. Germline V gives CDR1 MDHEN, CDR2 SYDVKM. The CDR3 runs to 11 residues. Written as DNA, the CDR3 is TGTGCCAGCATAGGGGGACTCGAGCAGTACTTC. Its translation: CASIGGLEQYF.

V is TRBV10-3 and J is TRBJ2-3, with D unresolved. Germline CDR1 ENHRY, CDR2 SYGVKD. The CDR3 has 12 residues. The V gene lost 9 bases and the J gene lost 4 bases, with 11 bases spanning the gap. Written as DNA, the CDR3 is TGTGCCATTAAGTCGGCGCCAGATACGCAGTATTTT. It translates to CAIKSAPDTQYF.

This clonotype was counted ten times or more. DNA for the CDR3: TGTGCCAGCAGCAAGGACAGGGAGCAGCCCCAGCATTTT. Residues: CASSKDREQPQHF. The V and J genes are TRBV11-2 and TRBJ1-5; the match to TRBD1 covers 8 bases. J was trimmed by 7 bases and V by 5 bases; bases with no gene match: 4. The CDR3 has 13 amino acids. Germline V lookup: CDR1 SGHAT, CDR2 FQNNGV.

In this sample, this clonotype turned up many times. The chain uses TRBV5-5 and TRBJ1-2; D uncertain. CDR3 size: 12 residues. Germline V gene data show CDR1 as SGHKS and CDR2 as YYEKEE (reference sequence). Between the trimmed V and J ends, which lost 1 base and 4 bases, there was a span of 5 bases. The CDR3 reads CASSLIVYGYTF. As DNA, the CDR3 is TGTGCCAGCAGCTTGATCGTCTATGGCTACACCTTC.

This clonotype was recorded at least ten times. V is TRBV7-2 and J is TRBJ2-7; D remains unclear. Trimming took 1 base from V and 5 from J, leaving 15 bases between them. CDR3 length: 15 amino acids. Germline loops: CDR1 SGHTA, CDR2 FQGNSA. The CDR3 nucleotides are TGTGCCAGCAGCTTAGTTGTTAGTGCCGACAACGAGCAGTACTTC. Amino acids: CASSLVVSADNEQYF.

CDR3 sequence (DNA): TGTGCCAGCAGCCCCGGACAGGGGAAAAGCAATCAGCCCCAGCATTTT. This translates into CASSPGQGKSNQPQHF. This sequence joins TRBV5-6 and TRBJ1-5, with 9 positions matching TRBD1. In germline, CDR1 is SGHDT, CDR2 YYEEEE. The CDR3 sequence is 16 residues long. V was clipped by 4 bases and J by 1 base; unmatched bases: 6.

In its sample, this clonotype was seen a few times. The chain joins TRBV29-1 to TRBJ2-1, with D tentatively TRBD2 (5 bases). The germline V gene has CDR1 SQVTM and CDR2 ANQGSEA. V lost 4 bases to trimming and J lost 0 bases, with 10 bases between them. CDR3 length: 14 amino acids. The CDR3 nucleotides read TGCAGCGTTGTAGTTGGGAGCTCCTACAATGAGCAGTTCTTC. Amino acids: CSVVVGSSYNEQFF.